The 20 T cell receptor beta chains presented below share a single source sample, sequenced in a study of cytomegalovirus exposure and HLA in healthy donors. Both 60 Vbeta primers and 13 Jbeta primers went into the PCR. Here immunoSEQ multiplex PCR was the method, and the copy in TCRdb shows in-frame clones only, minus some. The sample shows tens of thousands of clones, about 75% of them seen only once. Sequencing was carried out using PBMCs. The receptors were sampled from a man under 40 in good health and CMV-seropositive.

The chain uses TRBV6-1 and TRBJ2-7, with D perhaps TRBD2 (5 bases). Germline CDR1 and CDR2: MNHNS and SASEGT. V was shortened by 3 bases and J by 4 bases, with 13 bases between the two germline ends. CDR3 length equals 14 residues. Written as DNA, the CDR3 is TGTGCCAGCAGTGATGCGCTAGGGAGATACGAGCAGTACTTC. Translation gives CASSDALGRYEQYF.

This chain joins TRBV15 and TRBJ1-4; 7 bases are a match to TRBD1. There are 15 residues in the CDR3. V shed 1 base, J shed 5 bases, and the junction held 4 bases outside the gene matches. Germline V lookup: CDR1 LNHNV, CDR2 YYDKDF (reference sequence). This CDR3 reads CATSRGQGENEKLFF. The CDR3 DNA sequence: TGTGCCACCAGCAGAGGACAGGGCGAAAATGAAAAACTGTTTTTT.

This rearrangement joins TRBV2 to TRBJ2-7; 7 positions agree with TRBD2. With 7 bases clipped from V and 2 bases from J, the junction kept 11 bases outside the gene matches. This CDR3 has 15 amino acids. CDR1 is SNHLY and CDR2 is FYNNEI in the germline V gene. Written as DNA, the CDR3 is TGTGCCAGCAACGGGGGGTACCTGGGAGCCTACGAGCAGTACTTC. The encoded protein is CASNGGYLGAYEQYF.

This clone has just one count. The J gene is TRBJ2-3, the V gene TRBV18; TRBD1 matches 9 bases. The V gene's germline CDR1 is KGHSH and CDR2 LQKENI. The ends lost 0 bases at V and 0 bases at J; junction bases unmatched: 7. The CDR3 extends over 18 amino acids. The chain's CDR3 is CASSPPGTGTISTDTQYF. CDR3 nucleotide sequence: TGTGCCAGCTCACCACCGGGGACAGGGACCATTAGCACAGATACGCAGTATTTT.

The chain employs TRBV5-1 and TRBJ1-4; D is possibly TRBD1 (5 bases). From germline, CDR1 is SGHRS and CDR2 YFSETQ. The CDR3 runs 14 residues. Trimming stripped 5 bases from V and 6 bases from J, with 14 bases between. This CDR3 is CASSPDRVYEKLFF. In nucleotides, the CDR3 is TGCGCCAGCAGTCCAGACAGAGTATATGAAAAACTGTTTTTT.

This clone turned up a few times. The same CDR3 can be traced to other DNA sequences in this sample. The chain combines TRBV28 with TRBJ1-5; a weak D match, TRBD1 (5 bases). The CDR3 has 14 residues. From germline, CDR1 is MDHEN and CDR2 SYDVKM. V dropped 5 bases and J dropped 7 bases, with 15 bases sitting between them. CDR3 protein: CASSPRAGLQPQHF. DNA for the CDR3: TGTGCCAGCAGTCCCCGGGCGGGGCTCCAGCCCCAGCATTTT.

This chain joins TRBV7-9 and TRBJ1-1; D possibly corresponds to TRBD1 (5 bases). The germline V and J ends were trimmed by 2 bases and 0 bases, with 10 bases remaining between them. The CDR3 spans 15 residues. CDR1 and CDR2 from the germline V gene are SEHNR and FQNEAQ (reference sequence). CDR3 in amino acids: CASSLFGGLNTEAFF. CDR3 nucleotides: TGTGCCAGCAGCTTATTCGGGGGGTTGAACACTGAAGCTTTCTTT.

The chain links TRBV6-5 to TRBJ1-6; 7 bases are shared with TRBD1. After removal of 5 bases from V and 7 bases from J, the junction contained 8 bases not matched to a gene. The CDR3 covers 15 residues. Germline CDR1 MNHEY, CDR2 SVGAGI. CDR3 region: CASSLRDSRNSPLHF. The CDR3 region has the DNA TGTGCCAGCAGTCTTCGGGACAGTCGAAATTCACCCCTCCACTTT.

The rearrangement links TRBV29-1 to TRBJ2-5; TRBD2 might be the D (6 bases). The germline V gene encodes CDR1 SQVTM and CDR2 ANQGSEA. Trimming left V 8 bases short and J 0 bases short, with 16 bases between. The length of the CDR3 is 14 residues. The CDR3 bases are TGCAGCATCACTAGCAGCTCAAACCAAGAGACCCAGTACTTC. Its protein is CSITSSSNQETQYF.

The gene calls are TRBV19 and TRBJ2-5, with TRBD1 matching 8 bases. The CDR3 consists of 15 residues. The germline V gene encodes CDR1 LNHDA and CDR2 SQIVND (reference sequence). The V gene end was trimmed by 7 bases and the J gene end by 5 bases; junction bases not matched to a gene: 12. CDR3 DNA sequence: TGTGCCAGTACCCGAGGGACAGGACCGTCGGAGACCCAGTACTTC. Its protein product is CASTRGTGPSETQYF.

This chain joins TRBV19 and TRBJ2-2; a weak D match, TRBD2 (6 bases). The V and J ends lost 3 bases and 2 bases respectively, with 10 bases between them. Per the germline V gene, CDR1 is LNHDA and CDR2 is SQIVND (reference sequence). The CDR3 has 15 residues. CDR3 region: CASSITSLNTGELFF. The CDR3 region has the DNA TGTGCCAGTAGTATTACTAGCTTAAACACCGGGGAGCTGTTTTTT.

CDR3 region: CASSPRRGVATDTQYF. CDR3 DNA: TGTGCCAGCAGTCCCCGGCGGGGGGTGGCGACAGATACGCAGTATTTT. The chain links TRBV25-1 to TRBJ2-3, with TRBD2 matching 8 bases. Germline V gives CDR1 MGHDK, CDR2 SYGVNS. The CDR3 runs 16 residues. Trimming removed 5 bases from V and 3 bases from J; junction bases left unmatched: 10.

J is TRBJ1-2 and V is TRBV2; 10 bases are a match to TRBD1. Germline CDR1 is SNHLY and CDR2 is FYNNEI. The V segment lost 6 bases and the J segment 7 bases; nucleotides outside the gene matches: 5. The CDR3 covers 13 residues. The CDR3 sequence: CASRPDRGSGYTF. The CDR3 DNA reads TGTGCCAGCAGGCCGGACAGGGGGAGTGGCTACACCTTC. The full variable domain, completed using reference TRBV2 and TRBJ1-2, is EPEVTQTPSHQVTQMGQEVILRCVPISNHLYFYWYRQILGQKVEFLVSFYNNEISEKSEIFDDQFSVERPDGSNFTLKIRSTKLEDSAMYFCASRPDRGSGYTFGSGTRLTVV.

The chain employs TRBV11-3 and TRBJ2-1; unclear D gene. The V gene lost 5 bases and the J gene lost 0 bases, with 8 bases spanning the gap. Germline CDR1 SGHNT, CDR2 YENEEA. The CDR3 totals 14 residues. The CDR3 nucleotides are TGTGCCAGCAGCGAGAATAGCTCCTACAATGAGCAGTTCTTC. Translating it yields CASSENSSYNEQFF.

This clone came up a few times. The chain combines TRBV12-5 with TRBJ2-1; 7 bases are shared with TRBD2. V was clipped by 3 bases and J by 8 bases; unmatched bases: 16. There are 17 residues in the CDR3. The V gene's germline CDR1 is LGHNT and CDR2 FRNRAP. CDR3 nucleotides: TGTGCTAGTGGTTTCGGCCTTAGCGGGCCTGGGGTCGATGAGCAGTTCTTC. This sequence encodes CASGFGLSGPGVDEQFF.

The chain uses TRBV7-2 and TRBJ1-5; D call uncertain. V dropped 6 bases and J dropped 2 bases, with 5 bases sitting between them. This CDR3 spans 12 amino acids. Germline V gene lookup returns CDR1 SGHTA and CDR2 FQGNSA. CDR3 in amino acids: CASSSGNQPQHF. For the CDR3, the DNA is TGTGCCAGCAGTAGTGGCAATCAGCCCCAGCATTTT.

The V call is TRBV18, the J call TRBJ2-5; D is possibly TRBD1 (7 bases). The J call could be wrong; TRBJ2-7 is a better fit for the DNA end. Per germline, CDR1 KGHSH and CDR2 LQKENI. The CDR3 extends over 16 amino acids. CDR3 in amino acids: CASSPPGQGGGYEQYF. DNA for the CDR3: TGTGCCAGCTCACCACCGGGCCAGGGGGGTGGCTACGAGCAGTACTTC.

This clone was detected only once. The gene calls are TRBV5-1 and TRBJ2-7; no firm D call. The CDR3 totals 13 residues. Germline V gene data show CDR1 as SGHRS and CDR2 as YFSETQ. Trimming pared 3 bases from V and 0 bases from J, leaving 7 bases between. The chain's CDR3 is CASSSSNSYEQYF. DNA of the CDR3: TGCGCCAGCAGCTCCAGTAACTCCTACGAGCAGTACTTC.

The V gene is TRBV11-2, the J gene TRBJ1-2; D remains ambiguous. Germline V gives CDR1 SGHAT, CDR2 FQNNGV. Between the trimmed V and J ends, which lost 4 bases and 8 bases, there was a span of 23 bases. This CDR3 has 16 amino acids. In DNA, the CDR3 is TGTGCCAGCAGCTCAAGACGGCAGGCCACCCTGTGGGGCTACACCTTC. The encoded protein is CASSSRRQATLWGYTF.

The V call is TRBV5-6, the J call TRBJ2-4; D is uncertain. Trimming stripped 0 bases from V and 8 bases from J, with 9 bases between. The CDR3 is 13 residues long. Germline loops: CDR1 SGHDT, CDR2 YYEEEE. CDR3 sequence reads: CASSLDRRYIQYF. The DNA of the CDR3 is TGTGCCAGCAGCTTGGACAGAAGATACATTCAGTACTTC.